This T cell receptor beta chain was identified in a study of blood T cell repertoires in COVID-19 (dated by TCRdb to 2020 to 2022). With respect to the entire study: Samples covering the acute and convalescent phases of COVID-19 were provided by collaborators in the United States, Italy and Spain. Samples came from the ongoing ImmuneRACE study (first 160 participants) plus 1,254 subjects from 6 global collaborators. Where HLA class I and class II types were available, the types were taken from metadata supplied by the sample provider, not from assay-based typing. A freely available public database, intended as a resource for researchers studying the immune response to SARS-CoV-2, is where the repertoires were released. Sample metadata almost always included a de-identified subject ID, COVID-19 status, age in years and sex. The dataset comprised deeply sampled blood TCRbeta repertoires from subjects exposed to, actively infected with, or recovered from COVID-19. The material from the prospective study consisted of cDNA or gDNA derived from T cells, B-cell-depleted T cells, or PBMCs. Findings and caveats that apply to the study as a whole: How much clinical and demographic metadata was included differed by source and by participant, and the metadata was provided uncurated.

The immunoSEQ Assay, a bias-controlled multiplex PCR, was used to amplify TCRbeta CDR3 regions from genomic DNA. Per the original workflow: Within the assay, amplification of reference gene primers was used to estimate how many nucleated cells each sample contained. To quantify the absolute abundance of each unique TCRbeta CDR3 rearrangement, sequence reads were collapsed and filtered. For each sample, productive Simpson clonality was calculated as the square root of Simpson's diversity index across productive rearrangements. The table comes from immuneACCESS by way of TCRdb, which keeps in-frame sequences with V and J called. Part of the clones is missing from these tables; in studies checked, under half for an unresolved V gene and the rest for unknown reasons. That table is the source of V, J and clone size, and D and trimming were worked out from the DNA. The sample table lists over 85,000 clones, approximately 82% of them with a count of one. The ten largest clonotypes hold roughly 25% of the sample.

Collaborating institutions collected whole blood in K2EDTA tubes following their own protocols. For TCRbeta analysis, collaborators shipped samples in one of three forms: frozen whole blood, isolated PBMCs, or DNA extracted from either of those sample types. Turning to this clone: Its specific antigen is unknown. Per-nucleotide qualities are absent, and no much larger clonotype sits a single base away.

From cysteine to phenylalanine, the CDR3 is 13 amino acids long. Of all the DNA, just the CDR3 is kept, 39 bases in frame from base 1. CDR1 GTSNPN and CDR2 SVGIG were looked up in the germline V gene (reference sequence). V is shortened by 7 bases, J by 6 bases, and the region joining them spans 15 bases. This chain is built from TRBV30 and TRBJ1-4; a weak D assignment points to TRBD1 (6 bases agree). The clonotype originates from a man in his sixties with acute or convalescent COVID-19. The sample taken for sequencing was peripheral blood. The CDR3 reads CASYRVVDEKLFF. The nucleotide sequence is given as TGTGCCTCGTACAGGGTGGTGGATGAAAAACTGTTTTTT. With the rest looked up from the reference TRBV30 and TRBJ1-4 genes rather than sequenced, the full variable domain is SQTIHQWPATLVQPVGSPLSLECTVEGTSNPNLYWYRQAAGRGLQLLFYSVGIGQISSEVPQNLSASRPQDRQFILSSKKLLLSDSGFYLCASYRVVDEKLFFGSGTQLSVL.